The 29 T cell receptor beta chains reported below all come from one sample, sequenced in a study of radiotherapy plus CTLA-4 blockade in lung cancer. The protocol was immunoSEQ multiplex PCR, while the TCRdb copy is restricted to in-frame clones and leaves out a portion. The profile shows some 46,000 clones, 82% of them singletons. The sample here was peripheral blood, taken from a patient treated with radiotherapy plus ipilimumab. The receptors come from a human donor with non-small cell lung cancer who had stable disease on radiotherapy plus ipilimumab.

This chain joins TRBV7-2 and TRBJ2-7, with TRBD2 matching 12 bases. V shed 5 bases, J shed 5 bases, and the junction held 13 bases outside the gene matches. From germline, CDR1 is SGHTA and CDR2 FQGNSA. The CDR3 runs to 17 residues. The CDR3 protein is CASSRMGLAGGPHEQYF. The CDR3 DNA reads TGTGCCAGCAGCCGCATGGGTCTAGCGGGAGGGCCCCACGAGCAGTACTTC.

The J gene is TRBJ1-5, the V gene TRBV4-3; TRBD1 is a possible D gene (5 bases). Germline assignment: CDR1 LGHNA and CDR2 YSLEER. The CDR3 is made up of 16 amino acids. V was clipped by 1 base and J by 3 bases, with 13 bases between them. DNA of the CDR3: TGCGCCAGCAGCCAAGTGCTACAGGCTAACAATCAGCCCCAGCATTTT. It is translated as CASSQVLQANNQPQHF.

The chain is built from TRBV5-1 and TRBJ2-1; tentatively, D is TRBD1 (6 bases). The CDR3 has 15 residues. Between the trimmed V and J ends, which lost 4 bases and 7 bases, there was a span of 18 bases. CDR1 and CDR2 (germline): SGHRS, YFSETQ. CDR3 bases: TGCGCCAGCAGCCCATCGTGGGGCCAGGGGAATGAGCAGTTCTTC. This encodes CASSPSWGQGNEQFF.

Here the CDR3 DNA reads TGTGCCAGCAGAGCTGGGACAGCAAACTACGAGCAGTACTTC. This codes for CASRAGTANYEQYF. This sequence joins TRBV2 and TRBJ2-7; 7 nucleotides match TRBD1. Germline assignment: CDR1 SNHLY and CDR2 FYNNEI. The CDR3 is 14 amino acids. The trim removed 6 bases at V and 3 bases at J, leaving 8 bases unmatched.

This clone has more than one count but fewer than ten. The rearrangement joins TRBV10-3 to TRBJ1-4; 7 nucleotides align to TRBD1. The trim removed 10 bases at V and 4 bases at J, leaving 6 bases unmatched. CDR1 and CDR2 from the germline V gene are ENHRY and SYGVKD. This CDR3 comprises 13 residues. CDR3 sequence: CASAGTDNEKLFF. Written as DNA, the CDR3 is TGTGCCAGCGCCGGGACAGATAATGAAAAACTGTTTTTT.

The chain uses TRBV19 and TRBJ2-7, with TRBD2 matching 12 bases. The germline CDR1 and CDR2 sequences are LNHDA and SQIVND (reference sequence). V was pared by 3 bases and J by 1 base, with 1 base of the junction left unmatched. CDR3 length equals 15 residues. The CDR3: CASSIGLAGSYEQYF. Here the CDR3 DNA reads TGTGCCAGTAGTATTGGACTAGCGGGATCCTACGAGCAGTACTTC.

The V and J genes are TRBV9 and TRBJ2-5; 8 bases fit TRBD2. CDR1 SGDLS and CDR2 YYNGEE come from the germline V gene. This CDR3 has 15 amino acids. J lost 5 bases, V lost 3 bases, and 9 bases had no gene match. CDR3 region: CASSASGTGGETQYF. In DNA form, the CDR3 reads TGTGCCAGCAGCGCCTCCGGGACGGGAGGGGAGACCCAGTACTTC.

The V call is TRBV10-1, the J call TRBJ1-1, with 7 bases fitting TRBD1. CDR1 WNHNN and CDR2 SYGVQD come from the germline V gene (reference sequence). The CDR3 has 17 amino acids. V shed 4 bases, J shed 0 bases, and the junction held 11 bases outside the gene matches. CDR3 coding DNA: TGCGCCAGCAGTGCAGGCAGGGGGATCTATTTGAACACTGAAGCTTTCTTT. Amino acid sequence: CASSAGRGIYLNTEAFF.

V usage is TRBV28 and J usage is TRBJ2-7, with 15 bases aligning to TRBD2. Germline loops: CDR1 MDHEN, CDR2 SYDVKM. The CDR3 spans 15 residues. V shed 2 bases and J 7 bases; nucleotides not matched to a gene: 3. The CDR3 sequence is CASSLVGLAGGEQYF. DNA of the CDR3: TGTGCCAGCAGTTTAGTAGGACTAGCGGGAGGGGAGCAGTACTTC.

This chain uses TRBV6-6 with TRBJ2-7, with D tentatively TRBD2 (5 bases). The CDR3 is 12 amino acids. Trimming took off 6 bases at V and 5 bases at J, with 11 bases between the two ends. The germline gives CDR1 MNHNY, CDR2 SVGAGI (reference sequence). The CDR3 reads CASRLDIHEQYF. The CDR3 DNA reads as TGTGCCAGCAGACTAGACATCCACGAGCAGTACTTC.

This clone was counted only a few times. The chain uses TRBV15 and TRBJ2-3, with no clear D. There are 15 residues in the CDR3. The V gene lost 3 bases and the J gene lost 0 bases, with 10 bases spanning the gap. The germline CDR1 and CDR2 sequences are LNHNV and YYDKDF (reference sequence). CDR3 DNA sequence: TGTGCCACCAGCAGTCAACGGTCGAGCACAGATACGCAGTATTTT. This gives the protein CATSSQRSSTDTQYF.

The CDR3 spells CASSIAGEADTQYF. The CDR3 coding sequence is TGTGCCAGCAGCATAGCGGGAGAAGCAGATACGCAGTATTTT. This chain connects TRBV9 to TRBJ2-3; the match to TRBD2 covers 9 bases. Germline V gives CDR1 SGDLS, CDR2 YYNGEE. This CDR3 is built from 14 residues. Trimming removed 4 bases from V and 4 bases from J; junction bases left unmatched: 4.

The V gene is TRBV4-2, the J gene TRBJ2-7, with 11 positions matching TRBD2. J gave up 5 bases and V 6 bases, and 12 bases lay outside the gene matches. CDR1 LGHNA and CDR2 YNFKEQ come from the germline V gene. CDR3 length equals 16 residues. The CDR3 is CASRPRLLAGAHEQYF. The CDR3 nucleotides read TGTGCCAGCAGACCAAGATTACTAGCGGGAGCACACGAGCAGTACTTC.

V usage is TRBV11-2 and J usage is TRBJ2-5; TRBD1 matches 7 bases. The junction had 11 bases not matched to a gene; V was cut back by 5 bases and J by 5 bases. The CDR3 has 15 residues. Germline lookup yields CDR1 SGHAT and CDR2 FQNNGV. The DNA for the CDR3 is TGTGCCAGCAGCAATATACAGGGGAGTGGGGAGACCCAGTACTTC. Its translation is CASSNIQGSGETQYF.

The chain employs TRBV15 and TRBJ1-3, with TRBD1 identical over 7 bases. The CDR3 is made up of 15 amino acids. Germline V CDR1 and CDR2: LNHNV, YYDKDF (reference sequence). Unmatched junction bases numbered 2, after V lost 0 bases and J lost 3 bases. The CDR3 spells CATSRDRGHGNTIYF. DNA of the CDR3: TGTGCCACCAGCAGAGATAGGGGGCATGGAAACACCATATATTTT.

V is TRBV28 and J is TRBJ2-3, with TRBD1 identical over 10 bases. The CDR3 length is 16 residues. V lost 5 bases to trimming and J lost 4 bases; unmatched junction nucleotides: 9. Germline-derived CDR1 and CDR2 are MDHEN and SYDVKM. The CDR3 spells CASSPTGTGVADTQYF. The CDR3 region has the DNA TGTGCCAGCAGTCCCACCGGGACAGGGGTTGCAGATACGCAGTATTTT.

Only a few counts were recorded for this clone. The chain links TRBV28 to TRBJ2-3; D remains ambiguous. This CDR3 is built from 10 residues. V gave up 3 bases and J gave up 7 bases, with 2 bases separating them. Germline V gives CDR1 MDHEN, CDR2 SYDVKM. CDR3 coding DNA: TGTGCCAGCAGTTTTAATACGCAGTATTTT. Translation: CASSFNTQYF.

The chain carries TRBV6-6 and TRBJ2-7; 9 positions match TRBD2. Trimming took 2 bases from V and 3 from J; bases not matched to a gene: 8. This CDR3 region has 16 residues. Germline V gene data show CDR1 as MNHNY and CDR2 as SVGAGI (reference sequence). The CDR3 spells CASSYPGTSRRYEQYF. For the CDR3, the DNA is TGTGCCAGCAGTTACCCTGGGACTAGCAGACGCTACGAGCAGTACTTC.

This clone appeared a few times. The V call is TRBV10-3, the J call TRBJ2-1, with D perhaps TRBD1 (6 bases). CDR3 size: 12 residues. Germline V CDR1 and CDR2: ENHRY, SYGVKD. V lost 6 bases and J lost 3, with 6 bases in between. CDR3 in DNA: TGTGCCATCAGGGACAGCTACAATGAGCAGTTCTTC. Residues: CAIRDSYNEQFF.

The J gene is TRBJ2-7, the V gene TRBV5-1, with 14 positions matching TRBD2. The germline gives CDR1 SGHRS, CDR2 YFSETQ. The CDR3 loop spans 19 amino acids. The V and J ends lost 2 bases and 3 bases, in that order; junction bases with no gene match: 13. The CDR3 sequence is CASSLEGLAGDWGHYEQYF. The CDR3 region has the DNA TGCGCCAGCAGCTTAGAGGGACTAGCGGGAGATTGGGGTCACTACGAGCAGTACTTC.

The chain combines TRBV11-1 with TRBJ2-1; D possibly corresponds to TRBD2 (5 bases). Trimming took 1 base from V and 8 from J, leaving 12 bases between them. The CDR3 spans 14 residues. Germline CDR1 is SGHAT and CDR2 is FQDESV (reference sequence). The CDR3 sequence: CASSLEEVQDEQFF. CDR3 in DNA: TGTGCCAGCAGCTTAGAGGAGGTCCAGGATGAGCAGTTCTTC.

The rearrangement joins TRBV7-8 to TRBJ2-4; 12 nucleotides agree with TRBD2. V dropped 5 bases and J dropped 6; count of bases not matched to a gene: 2. There are 14 residues in the CDR3. The germline gives CDR1 SGHVS, CDR2 FQNEAQ. The CDR3 DNA follows: TGTGCCAGCAGCCCGGGACTAGCGGGAAACATTCAGTACTTC. Its translation is CASSPGLAGNIQYF.

The V and J genes are TRBV10-3 and TRBJ2-7, with 8 nucleotides matching TRBD1. CDR3 length: 16 amino acids. V shed 0 bases and J 7 bases; nucleotides not matched to a gene: 11. Germline lookup yields CDR1 ENHRY and CDR2 SYGVKD. CDR3 region: CAISESRGRGLNEQYF. The CDR3 DNA reads TGTGCCATCAGTGAGTCTCGCGGCAGGGGGCTCAATGAGCAGTACTTC.

In this sample, this clone turned up once. This chain connects TRBV11-2 to TRBJ2-2, with a possible D match to TRBD1 (5 bases). With 5 bases removed from V and 3 bases from J, the gap between germline ends came to 19 bases. There are 17 residues in the CDR3. Germline-derived CDR1 and CDR2 are SGHAT and FQNNGV. The CDR3 region is CASSPWGIGVDTGELFF. Here the CDR3 DNA reads TGTGCCAGCAGCCCGTGGGGCATAGGGGTTGACACCGGGGAGCTGTTTTTT. Full variable domain (missing parts from reference TRBV11-2 and TRBJ2-2): EAGVAQSPRYKIIEKRQSVAFWCNPISGHATLYWYQQILGQGPKLLIQFQNNGVVDDSQLPKDRFSAERLKGVDSTLKIQPAKLEDSAVYLCASSPWGIGVDTGELFFGEGSRLTVL.

The chain links TRBV7-3 to TRBJ2-2; 11 bases map to TRBD1. CDR3 size: 15 residues. CDR1 is SGHTA and CDR2 is FQGTGA in the germline V gene. Trimming cost V 6 bases and J 7 bases; bases outside gene matches: 7. The chain's CDR3 is CASRWTGGGVGELFF. The CDR3 DNA is TGTGCCAGCAGATGGACAGGGGGCGGAGTCGGGGAGCTGTTTTTT.

The DNA of the CDR3 is TGTGCCAGCACCATCTATCAGGGGAGAGACGAGCAGTACTTC. This gives the protein CASTIYQGRDEQYF. The chain joins TRBV6-1 to TRBJ2-7; D perhaps matches TRBD1 (6 bases). Trimming left V 7 bases short and J 5 bases short, with 18 bases between. The CDR3 totals 14 residues. Germline CDR1 reads MNHNS; CDR2 reads SASEGT.

The chain combines TRBV10-2 with TRBJ2-3; D gene ambiguous. The CDR3 covers 14 residues. V was clipped by 5 bases and J by 2 bases, with 11 bases between them. The germline V gene has CDR1 WSHSY and CDR2 SAAADI. CDR3: CASSSASDTDTQYF. CDR3 sequence (DNA): TGCGCCAGCAGTTCTGCCAGTGACACAGATACGCAGTATTTT.

This clone was counted a single time. CDR3 loop: CASSLEPSGNTIYF. In DNA, the CDR3 is TGTGCCAGCAGCTTGGAGCCCTCTGGAAACACCATATATTTT. The gene calls are TRBV5-4 and TRBJ1-3; no clear D. V was clipped by 0 bases and J by 0 bases, with 4 bases between them. The CDR3 totals 14 residues. Germline V gene lookup returns CDR1 SGHNT and CDR2 YYREEE (reference sequence).

The chain employs TRBV2 and TRBJ1-4, with 8 nucleotides matching TRBD1. With 8 bases clipped from V and 8 bases from J, the junction kept 4 bases outside the gene matches. The length of the CDR3 is 12 residues. Germline loops: CDR1 SNHLY, CDR2 FYNNEI. The DNA for the CDR3 is TGTGCCAGCGGGGACAGGAGGGAAAAACTGTTTTTT. It translates to CASGDRREKLFF.